The TCR beta chain under discussion was sequenced for a study of T cells in Graves' hyperthyroidism and ophthalmopathy. Overall study context: At initial diagnosis, before any treatment had begun, peripheral blood was obtained.

Notes on this clonotype: What it binds is not known.

Study-wide findings and caveats: In simple terms, a model built on 13 V-J features told ophthalmopathy apart from stable hyperthyroidism.

Amplified TCR beta CDR3 regions derived from RNA transcripts. An initial round of RT-PCR targeting the TCR CDR3 relied on the HTBI primer set. TCRdb redid the calling of the multiplex PCR reads with MiXCR, one entry per CDR3 protein. The data hold around 300,000 distinct CDR3 sequences, with about 20% observed a single time. The V gene's germline CDR1 is SGHTA and CDR2 FQGNSA. The CDR3 length is 14 residues. Trimming removed 4 bases at V and 3 bases at J, with 12 bases between. The TCR originated in a man aged 25-45 years with Graves' ophthalmopathy. The sequencing sample was made of blood. The chain couples TRBV7-2 to TRBJ1-1; D gene uncertain. The chain's CDR3 is CASSSYQRDTEAFF. The DNA for the CDR3 is TGTGCCAGCAGCTCATACCAACGGGACACTGAAGCTTTCTTT.